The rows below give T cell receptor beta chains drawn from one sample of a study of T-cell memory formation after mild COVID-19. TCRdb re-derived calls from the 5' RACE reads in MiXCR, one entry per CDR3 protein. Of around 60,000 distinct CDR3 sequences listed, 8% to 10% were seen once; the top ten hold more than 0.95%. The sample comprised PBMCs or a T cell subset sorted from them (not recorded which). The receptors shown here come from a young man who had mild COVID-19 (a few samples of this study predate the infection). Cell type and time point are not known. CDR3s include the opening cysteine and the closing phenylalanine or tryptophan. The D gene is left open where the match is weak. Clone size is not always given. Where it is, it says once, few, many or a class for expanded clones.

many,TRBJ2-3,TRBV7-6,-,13,TGTGCCAGCAGCTACTCAGCCGCAGATACGCAGTATTTT,CASSYSAADTQYF
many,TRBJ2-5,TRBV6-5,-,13,TGTGCCAGCAGTCCCATGGGGCTTGAGACCCAGTACTTC,CASSPMGLETQYF
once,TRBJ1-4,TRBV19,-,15,TGTGCCAGTAGTTTCAGCGGGATTTACAATGAAAAACTGTTTTTT,CASSFSGIYNEKLFF
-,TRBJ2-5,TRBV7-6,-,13,TGTGCCAGCAGCTTAGTGCCGCAAGAGACCCAGTACTTC,CASSLVPQETQYF
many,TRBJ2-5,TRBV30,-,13,TGTGCCTGGAGCAGGGGACTGGAGGAGACCCAGTACTTC,CAWSRGLEETQYF
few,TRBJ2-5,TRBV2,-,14,TGTGCCAGCAGTGGATCCGGGGCCTTGGAGACCCAGTACTTC,CASSGSGALETQYF
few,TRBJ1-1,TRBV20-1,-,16,TGCAGTGCTAGAGACAGCATACTGGGGGCGGGCACTGAAGCTTTCTTT,CSARDSILGAGTEAFF
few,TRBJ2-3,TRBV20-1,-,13,TGCAGTGCGAAAACCCGCGGAGCTGATACGCAGTATTTT,CSAKTRGADTQYF
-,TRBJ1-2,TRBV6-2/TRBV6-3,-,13,TGTGCCAGCAGTGCCCAGGTTCACTATGGCTACACCTTC,CASSAQVHYGYTF
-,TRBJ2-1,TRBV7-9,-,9,TGTGCCAGCAGCCCCCCCCATGATTTC,CASSPPHDF
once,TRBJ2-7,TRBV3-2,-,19,TGTGCCAGCAGCCAGGAACTACCCCGACAAGAGGAGGGACCCTACGAGCAGTACTTC,CASSQELPRQEEGPYEQYF
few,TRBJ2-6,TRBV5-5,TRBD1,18,TGTGCCAGCAGCCCGGGACAGGGCGCCCTCTCTGGGGCCAACGTCCTGACTTTC,CASSPGQGALSGANVLTF
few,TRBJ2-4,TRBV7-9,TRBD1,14,TGTGCCAGCAGCTTGGGGACAGCAAGGAACATTCAGTACTTC,CASSLGTARNIQYF
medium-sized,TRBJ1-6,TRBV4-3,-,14,TGCGCCAGCAGCCAAGAAATCCGTAATTCACCCCTCCACTTT,CASSQEIRNSPLHF
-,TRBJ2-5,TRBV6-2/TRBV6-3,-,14,TGTGCCAGCAGTTATAATGGGGGATTGGAGACCCAGTACTTC,CASSYNGGLETQYF
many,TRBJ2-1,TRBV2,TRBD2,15,TGTGCCAGCAGTCCCGGGACTAGCCGTTACAATGAGCAGTTCTTC,CASSPGTSRYNEQFF
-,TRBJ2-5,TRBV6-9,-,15,TGTGCCAGCAGTCGATGGTTGTGTATAGGAGAGACCCAGTACTTC,CASSRWLCIGETQYF
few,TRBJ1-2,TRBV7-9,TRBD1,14,TGTGCCAGCAGCCCGGGACAGAACAACTATGGCTACACCTTC,CASSPGQNNYGYTF
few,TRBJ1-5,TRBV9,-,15,TGTGCCAGCATCCCCGGGAGGTTAGAGAATCAGCCCCAGCATTTT,CASIPGRLENQPQHF
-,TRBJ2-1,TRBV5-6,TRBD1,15,TGTGCCAGCAGCTTGTACGGGACAGGGGGCAATGAGCAGTTCTTC,CASSLYGTGGNEQFF
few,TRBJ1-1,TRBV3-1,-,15,TGTGCCAGCAGCCAAGTTTCCAGAGTCAACACTGAAGCTTTCTTT,CASSQVSRVNTEAFF
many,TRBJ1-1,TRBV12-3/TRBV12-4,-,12,TGTGCCAGCACCCGGGAGGGGGCTGAAGCTTTCTTT,CASTREGAEAFF
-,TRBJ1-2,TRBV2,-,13,TGTGCCAGCAGTGTTAATCCCAATCTCGGCTACACCTTC,CASSVNPNLGYTF
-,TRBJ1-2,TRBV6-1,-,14,TGTGCCAGCAGTGAAGTTTGGCAGGGGAATGGCTACACCTTC,CASSEVWQGNGYTF
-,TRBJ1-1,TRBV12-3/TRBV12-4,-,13,TGTGCCACTCTCCGGACCCAGGGAACTGAAGCTTTCTTT,CATLRTQGTEAFF
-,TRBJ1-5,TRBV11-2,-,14,TGTGCCAGCAGCGGGGTGGGTGGGAATCAGCCCCAGCATTTT,CASSGVGGNQPQHF
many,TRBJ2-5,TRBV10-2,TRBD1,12,TGCGCCAGCACAGGGGGCACGGAGACCCAGTACTTC,CASTGGTETQYF
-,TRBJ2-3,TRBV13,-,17,TGTGCCAGCAGCTTAGCGGCGGGTGGTTCTACCACAGATACGCAGTATTTT,CASSLAAGGSTTDTQYF
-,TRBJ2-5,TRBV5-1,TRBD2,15,TGCGCCAGCAATGGACTAGCGGGGGCTACGGAGACCCAGTACTTC,CASNGLAGATETQYF
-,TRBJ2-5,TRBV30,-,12,TGTGCCTGGAGTGCGACACGGGAGACCCAGTACTTC,CAWSATRETQYF
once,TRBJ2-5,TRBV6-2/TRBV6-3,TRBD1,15,TGTGCCAGCAGTTACTCACGGGACAGGCGGGAGACCCAGTACTTC,CASSYSRDRRETQYF
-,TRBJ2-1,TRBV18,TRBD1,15,TGTGCCAGCTCACTCGGACAGGGGCAGTACAATGAGCAGTTCTTC,CASSLGQGQYNEQFF
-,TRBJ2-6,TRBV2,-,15,TGTGCCAGCAGTGGGGACCCCTCTGGGGCCAACGTCCTGACTTTC,CASSGDPSGANVLTF
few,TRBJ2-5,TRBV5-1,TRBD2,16,TGCGCCAGCAGCCCGGGACTAGCGGTAACCCAAGAGACCCAGTACTTC,CASSPGLAVTQETQYF
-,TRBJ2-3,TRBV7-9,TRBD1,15,TGTGCCAGCAGCGCCCGGACAGGGAGCACAGATACGCAGTATTTT,CASSARTGSTDTQYF
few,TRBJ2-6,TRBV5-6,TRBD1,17,TGTGCCAGCAGCGTCCGGGACAGTCACTCTGGGGCCAACGTCCTGACTTTC,CASSVRDSHSGANVLTF
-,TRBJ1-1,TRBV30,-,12,TGTGCCTGGAGTCTGGAGTTCGCTGAAGCTTTCTTT,CAWSLEFAEAFF
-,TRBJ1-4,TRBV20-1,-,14,TGCAGTGGCCGGTACCCTGATGGGAATGAAAAACTGTTTTTT,CSGRYPDGNEKLFF
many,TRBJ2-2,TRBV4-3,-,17,TGCGCCAGCAGCCAAGATCGGGCAGACGCGAACACCGGGGAGCTGTTTTTT,CASSQDRADANTGELFF
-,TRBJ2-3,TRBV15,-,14,TGTGCCACCAGCAGAGAAGAGTGGGCAGATACGCAGTGTTTT,CATSREEWADTQCF
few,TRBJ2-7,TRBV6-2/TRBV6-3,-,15,TGTGCCAGCAGTTATGGGACGCCAGACTACTACGAGCAGTACTTC,CASSYGTPDYYEQYF
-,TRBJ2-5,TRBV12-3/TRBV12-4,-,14,TGTGCCAGCAGACCGGGACACAACCAAGAGACCCAGTACTTC,CASRPGHNQETQYF
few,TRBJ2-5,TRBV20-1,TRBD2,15,TGCAGTGCTCCCGGACTAGCGGGGTTGCTGGAGACCCAGTACTTC,CSAPGLAGLLETQYF
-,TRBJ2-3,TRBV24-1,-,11,TGTGCCACCGGGGATCCTAGGTCGCAGTATTTT,CATGDPRSQYF
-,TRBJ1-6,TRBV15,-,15,TGTGCCACCAGCAGAGAGGGGAGGATTAATTCACCCCTCCACTTT,CATSREGRINSPLHF
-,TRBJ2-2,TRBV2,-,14,TGTGCCAGTTACAACAGGGCGGGGACCGGGGAGCTGTTTTTT,CASYNRAGTGELFF
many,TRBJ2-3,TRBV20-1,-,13,TGCAGTGCTAATCCTAGCGGCACAGATACGCAGTATTTT,CSANPSGTDTQYF
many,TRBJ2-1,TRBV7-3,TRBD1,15,TGTGCCAGCAGCTCACCGGGACAGGACCACAATGAGCAGTTCTTC,CASSSPGQDHNEQFF
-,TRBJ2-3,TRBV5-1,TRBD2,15,TGCGCCAGCAGCTCGACTAGCGGGGGAGAGGGGACGCAGTATTTT,CASSSTSGGEGTQYF
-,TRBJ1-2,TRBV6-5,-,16,TGTGCCAGCAGTCCACCTCCCGGGGGTCTCAAGAGGGGCTACACCTTC,CASSPPPGGLKRGYTF
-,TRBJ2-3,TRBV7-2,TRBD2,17,TGTGCCAGCAGCTTAGCTCTAGCGGGGGCGGGCACAGATACGCAGTATTTT,CASSLALAGAGTDTQYF